These 10 T cell receptor beta chains share one sample of origin, sequenced in a study of T cells in women clearing cervical HPV infection. The data were produced by immunoSEQ multiplex PCR, yet TCRdb's version contains in-frame clones alone and is incomplete. Recorded for this sample: about 18,000 clones. The sample taken for sequencing was blood buffy coat. The receptors were sampled from a woman aged 18-70 years with a cervical HPV16 infection that either progressed to CIN3+ or cleared (not recorded which).

The CDR3 bases that were read are TGTGCCAGCAGCTTGGGACTACAAACAGATACG. Translated: CASSLGLQTDT. The full-length CDR3 reads as CASSLGLQTDTQYF. The J gene is TRBJ2-3, the V gene TRBV5-8; the D gene is possibly TRBD2 (5 bases). The read is 3 residues too short to cover the CDR3 end, so that end is filled in from the germline J gene. The CDR3 totals 14 residues. CDR1 and CDR2 from the germline V gene are SGHTS and YDEGEE. Trimming removed 0 bases from V and 3 bases from J, with 8 bases in between.

On this clone itself: Sequencing ends 3 residues short of the CDR3 end; the germline J gene provides the rest. The chain employs TRBV7-7 and TRBJ2-7, with D uncertain. The CDR3 spans 13 residues. CDR1 SSHAT and CDR2 FNYEAQ come from the germline V gene (reference sequence). V was clipped by 4 bases and J by 6 bases, with 13 bases between them. The covered CDR3 bases are TGTGCCAGCAGCTCCTCTAATAACGGCGAG. Encoded protein: CASSSSNNGE. Given in full, the CDR3 is CASSSSNNGEQYF.

Remarks on this clone: The read gets to within 3 residues of the CDR3 end, and the germline J gene fills in the rest. The gene calls are TRBV5-4 and TRBJ2-2, with TRBD2 matching over 13 bases. V lost 0 bases and J lost 4; bases outside the gene matches: 0. Germline CDR1 is SGHNT and CDR2 is YYREEE (reference sequence). The CDR3 spans 16 residues. The CDR3 sequence: CASSLGTSGGTGELFF. Partial CDR3 DNA: TGTGCCAGCAGCTTGGGGACTAGCGGGGGCACCGGGGAG.

As for this clone: The DNA ends 3 residues before the CDR3 does, and the rest of the CDR3 is filled in from the germline J gene. The chain is built from TRBV12-3 or TRBV12-4 and TRBJ1-2; 10 nucleotides line up with TRBD1. The CDR3 has 16 amino acids. Trimming took 5 bases from V and 4 from J; bases not matched to a gene: 10. CDR3 bases read: TGTGCCAGCAGTCACCAGACAGGGGGCGGCGGCTATGGC. Protein product: CASSHQTGGGGYG. The full CDR3 is CASSHQTGGGGYGYTF.

A remark on this clone: Read sequence stops 3 residues before the CDR3 end, and the germline J gene provides the missing end. The chain links TRBV11-3 to TRBJ1-1; 10 bases fit TRBD1. The CDR3 contains 15 residues. Germline CDR1 is SGHNT and CDR2 is YENEEA. Partial CDR3 DNA: TGTGCCAGCAGCTTAGATGACAGGGGGCTAGGTGGA. This sequence encodes CASSLDDRGLGG. The full CDR3 protein reads CASSLDDRGLGGAFF. Drawing the rest from reference TRBV11-3 and TRBJ1-1, the complete variable domain is EAGVVQSPRYKIIEKKQPVAFWCNPISGHNTLYWYLQNLGQGPELLIRYENEEAVDDSQLPKDRFSAERLKGVDSTLKIQPAELGDSAVYLCASSLDDRGLGGAFFGQGTRLTVV.

On this clone: The read halts 3 residues ahead of the CDR3 end, with the missing end drawn from the germline J gene. This rearrangement joins TRBV28 to TRBJ2-7, with D possibly TRBD1 on 6 matching bases. From germline, CDR1 is MDHEN and CDR2 SYDVKM. With 6 bases removed from V and 1 base from J, the gap between germline ends came to 13 bases. This CDR3 is 14 amino acids long. Partial CDR3 DNA: TGTGCCAGCAGCCGATTAACAGGGTCCTACGAG. It encodes CASSRLTGSYE. The whole CDR3 region reads CASSRLTGSYEQYF.

Remarks on this clone: The read is 3 residues too short to cover the CDR3 end, so that end is filled in from the germline J gene. The rearrangement links TRBV6-2 or TRBV6-3 to TRBJ2-3; a possible D gene is TRBD2 (6 bases). Germline-derived CDR1 and CDR2 are MNHEY and SVGEGT. Trimming cost V 10 bases and J 2 bases, with 13 bases left between them. This CDR3 has 13 amino acids. The DNA read from the CDR3 is TGTGCCATAGCGGACGTGGACACAGATACG. Encoded protein: CAIADVDTDT. The entire CDR3 sequence reads CAIADVDTDTQYF.

Of note for this clone: The read terminates 3 residues ahead of where the CDR3 ends, so the germline J gene completes it. This rearrangement joins TRBV5-1 to TRBJ1-2; D perhaps matches TRBD1 (5 bases). This CDR3 comprises 16 residues. The germline V gene encodes CDR1 SGHRS and CDR2 YFSETQ. With 0 bases removed from V and 7 bases from J, the gap between germline ends came to 19 bases. CDR3 DNA (partial): TGCGCCAGCAGCTTGGTTACCCAGGACACGGGCATTGGC. The encoded protein is CASSLVTQDTGIG. The full CDR3 protein reads CASSLVTQDTGIGYTF.

For this clone: The CDR3 is cut off 3 residues early in the read; its end comes from the germline J gene. The chain carries TRBV11-3 and TRBJ2-2; no clear D. Germline CDR1 and CDR2: SGHNT and YENEEA. V shed 1 base and J shed 1 base, with 4 bases lying between them. The CDR3 totals 14 residues. The CDR3 protein is CASSLGRNTGELFF. CDR3 bases read: TGTGCCAGCAGCTTAGGCAGGAACACCGGGGAG. Filled out from reference TRBV11-3 and TRBJ2-2, the complete variable domain reads EAGVVQSPRYKIIEKKQPVAFWCNPISGHNTLYWYLQNLGQGPELLIRYENEEAVDDSQLPKDRFSAERLKGVDSTLKIQPAELGDSAVYLCASSLGRNTGELFFGEGSRLTVL.

About this clone: Coverage ceases 3 residues before the CDR3 finishes, and the germline J gene fills in the end. The chain carries TRBV10-3 and TRBJ1-2, with D hard to call. Germline V lookup: CDR1 ENHRY, CDR2 SYGVKD. The CDR3 covers 12 residues. CDR3 DNA (partial): TGTGCCATCAGTGACGGTGAGGGCGGC. It codes for CAISDGEGG. The CDR3 in full is CAISDGEGGYTF.